A selection of T cell receptor beta chains follows, all from one sample in a study of shared clonotypes between healthy human individuals. Sequencing used immunoSEQ multiplex PCR; TCRdb keeps in-frame clones, though not all of them. The table records more than 850,000 clones, 78% of them present only once. The source material was memory CD4+ T cells from PBMCs. The source is a man younger than 35 in good health. Some clones in this sample may be carry-over from other donors' samples. Each CDR3 is given with its conserved first and last residue. The D gene is left open where the match is weak. Only part of the rows carry a size: once, few, many, or a class if the clone is expanded.

TRBJ1-1	TRBV10-3	-	-	CAISDFMGGTEAFF	TGTGCCATCAGTGATTTCATGGGGGGCACTGAAGCTTTCTTT
TRBJ2-6	TRBV11-2	TRBD1	many	CASSSTKTGRGANVLTF	TGTGCCAGCAGCTCCACCAAGACAGGGCGTGGGGCCAACGTCCTGACTTTC
TRBJ2-7	TRBV6-1	-	-	CASSEFGRNYEQYF	TGTGCCAGCAGTGAATTTGGGAGAAACTACGAGCAGTACTTC
TRBJ2-1	TRBV5-1	-	-	CASSLLAGANEQFF	TGCGCCAGCAGCTTGTTGGCGGGGGCGAATGAGCAGTTCTTC
TRBJ2-3	TRBV4-1	TRBD2	-	CASSHSGPGGGTDTQYF	TGCGCCAGCAGCCACAGTGGCCCGGGAGGGGGCACAGATACGCAGTATTTT
TRBJ2-3	TRBV28	TRBD2	-	CASTPGGRTDTQYF	TGTGCCAGCACTCCGGGAGGTCGCACAGATACGCAGTATTTT
TRBJ2-7	TRBV27	TRBD1	-	CASSLAGTGAKQYF	TGTGCCAGCAGTTTAGCCGGGACAGGGGCAAAGCAGTACTTC
TRBJ2-1	TRBV6-1	TRBD1	-	CASMWGREGANEQFF	TGTGCCAGCATGTGGGGGAGAGAGGGGGCCAATGAGCAGTTCTTC
TRBJ2-7	TRBV28	-	-	CASSLAGTLNYEQYF	TGTGCCAGCAGTTTGGCCGGGACTCTAAACTACGAGCAGTACTTC
TRBJ2-1	TRBV9	TRBD2	-	CASSVEGTSGIEQFF	TGTGCCAGCAGCGTAGAGGGGACTAGCGGGATCGAGCAGTTCTTC
TRBJ2-6	TRBV2	-	-	CASGHRAQGANVLTF	TGTGCCAGCGGGCACAGGGCGCAGGGGGCCAACGTCCTGACTTTC
TRBJ2-3	TRBV5-4	TRBD2	-	CASSLSGTSADTQYF	TGTGCCAGCAGCTTGTCCGGGACTAGCGCAGATACGCAGTATTTT
TRBJ2-2	TRBV28	TRBD1	-	CASTGTADTGELFF	TGTGCCAGCACTGGGACAGCCGACACCGGGGAGCTGTTTTTT
TRBJ2-1	TRBV11-3	TRBD2	-	CASSLGRPGGVNNEQFF	TGTGCCAGCAGCTTAGGCCGCCCGGGAGGGGTTAACAATGAGCAGTTCTTC
TRBJ2-4	TRBV5-1	-	-	CASSLVAQGGNIQYF	TGCGCCAGCAGCTTGGTGGCGCAGGGCGGAAACATTCAGTACTTC
TRBJ2-3	TRBV28	-	-	CASPPNRVPTDTQYF	TGTGCCAGCCCCCCTAACAGGGTCCCCACAGATACGCAGTATTTT
TRBJ2-7	TRBV5-1	TRBD2	-	CASSLEGRGHEQYF	TGCGCCAGCAGCTTGGAGGGGAGGGGTCACGAGCAGTACTTC
TRBJ1-2	TRBV12-5	-	-	CASGLADNYGYTF	TGTGCTAGTGGTTTGGCAGATAACTATGGCTACACCTTC
TRBJ1-5	TRBV6-6	-	-	CAARGQGRNQPQHF	TGTGCCGCGAGAGGGCAGGGTCGCAATCAGCCCCAGCATTTT
TRBJ2-7	TRBV2	-	once	CASSKGHSGDEQYF	TGTGCCAGCAGTAAAGGGCATAGTGGTGACGAGCAGTACTTC
TRBJ1-4	TRBV7-2	TRBD1	-	CASSPGQGANEKLFF	TGTGCCAGCAGCCCGGGACAGGGGGCTAATGAAAAACTGTTTTTT
TRBJ2-1	TRBV5-1	-	many	CASSLGGSPYNEQFF	TGCGCCAGCAGCTTGGGAGGGTCCCCCTACAATGAGCAGTTCTTC
TRBJ1-4	TRBV5-4	-	-	CASSPGGATNEKLFF	TGTGCCAGCAGCCCTGGGGGTGCAACTAATGAAAAACTGTTTTTT